Each of the 12 T cell receptor beta chains below was sequenced from the same sample in a study of OX40 agonist ivuxolimab in advanced cancers. TCRdb's table, derived via immunoSEQ multiplex PCR, lists solely in-frame clones and lacks some. Of around 80,000 clones listed, just over 85% are singletons. Sequencing was performed on CD4+ or CD8+ T cells sorted from blood, taken in a trial of the OX40 agonist ivuxolimab. The receptors originated from an adult with an advanced solid tumor such as melanoma, head and neck, liver or kidney cancer.

The V call is TRBV9, the J call TRBJ2-5; unclear D gene. The CDR3 sequence is 13 residues long. Germline V gene lookup returns CDR1 SGDLS and CDR2 YYNGEE. Trimming left V 0 bases short and J 1 base short, with 4 bases between. The CDR3 region has the DNA TGTGCCAGCAGCGTAGGTGTCCAAGAGACCCAGTACTTC. Translated: CASSVGVQETQYF.

The chain couples TRBV6-5 to TRBJ2-7; 9 bases align to TRBD1. The germline gives CDR1 MNHEY, CDR2 SVGAGI. The CDR3 contains 15 residues. The V gene end was trimmed by 6 bases and the J gene end by 6 bases; junction bases not matched to a gene: 12. CDR3 nucleotide sequence: TGTGCCAGCAGACTTGCAGGGACAGGGCTTGTCGAGCAGTACTTC. Translating it yields CASRLAGTGLVEQYF.

The chain links TRBV18 to TRBJ1-4; D uncertain. Germline V gene lookup returns CDR1 KGHSH and CDR2 LQKENI. The CDR3 loop spans 14 amino acids. Trimming removed 2 bases from V and 0 bases from J, with 4 bases in between. CDR3 protein: CASSPTATNEKLFF. CDR3 nucleotide sequence: TGTGCCAGCTCACCAACAGCAACTAATGAAAAACTGTTTTTT.

V and J are TRBV16 and TRBJ2-2; 9 bases fit TRBD2. Unmatched junction bases numbered 7, after V lost 1 base and J lost 1 base. The V gene's germline CDR1 is KGHSY and CDR2 FQNENV. CDR3 size: 18 residues. In nucleotides, the CDR3 is TGTGCCAGCAGCCAATTCCCCGCTAGCGGGGTGAACACCGGGGAGCTGTTTTTT. Residues: CASSQFPASGVNTGELFF.

Here the CDR3 DNA reads TGTGCCTGGAGTGCCCCCGGAAACACCATATATTTT. It yields the protein CAWSAPGNTIYF. The rearrangement joins TRBV30 to TRBJ1-3; D unresolved. V was cut by 1 base and J by 4 bases, with 5 bases left in between. Germline lookup yields CDR1 GTSNPN and CDR2 SVGIG (reference sequence). CDR3 length: 12 amino acids.

Here the CDR3 DNA reads TGCGCCAGCAGCTGGACCGACCGCCCCAGCAAGCAGTTCTTC. Amino acid sequence: CASSWTDRPSKQFF. This chain links TRBV5-1 with TRBJ2-1; D is unclear. Looked up from germline, CDR1 is SGHRS and CDR2 is YFSETQ. The CDR3 runs 14 residues. V lost 3 bases, J lost 11 bases, and 18 bases lay in between.

The gene calls are TRBV27 and TRBJ2-5; 7 bases align to TRBD1. This CDR3 spans 13 amino acids. V was clipped by 3 bases and J by 3 bases; unmatched bases: 1. CDR1 is MNHEY, CDR2 SMNVEV, per germline (reference sequence). CDR3 coding DNA: TGTGCCAGCAGTTTTACAGGGGAAGAGACCCAGTACTTC. The encoded protein is CASSFTGEETQYF.

The chain recombines TRBV29-1 with TRBJ2-7; TRBD1 aligns across 9 bases. V dropped 7 bases and J dropped 3; count of bases not matched to a gene: 7. CDR1 and CDR2 (germline): SQVTM, ANQGSEA. The CDR3 is 13 residues long. The chain's CDR3 is CSGTGQGNYEQYF. CDR3 nucleotide sequence: TGCAGCGGGACCGGACAGGGGAACTACGAGCAGTACTTC.

The chain recombines TRBV29-1 with TRBJ2-5; TRBD2 agrees at 7 bases. The CDR3 is made up of 13 amino acids. Per the germline V gene, CDR1 is SQVTM and CDR2 is ANQGSEA. J was trimmed by 5 bases and V by 6 bases; bases with no gene match: 9. The CDR3 DNA reads as TGCAGCGTGTTACTAGCGCGGCGGGAGACCCAGTACTTC. Its protein is CSVLLARRETQYF.

The CDR3 DNA reads as TGTGCCAGCTCACCCCTGCCGACAGGGGCGTCTAGCGGCCGTCCCTACGAGCAGTACTTC. This encodes CASSPLPTGASSGRPYEQYF. V usage is TRBV18 and J usage is TRBJ2-7; TRBD1 is a possible D gene (8 bases). The length of the CDR3 is 20 residues. V lost 3 bases and J lost 2, with 29 bases in between. In germline, CDR1 is KGHSH, CDR2 LQKENI. Combining the CDR3 with reference TRBV18 and TRBJ2-7 gives the whole variable domain NAGVMQNPRHLVRRRGQEARLRCSPMKGHSHVYWYRQLPEEGLKFMVYLQKENIIDESGMPKERFSAEFPKEGPSILRIQQVVRGDSAAYFCASSPLPTGASSGRPYEQYFGPGTRLTVT.

The rearrangement links TRBV25-1 to TRBJ2-3, with 10 nucleotides matching TRBD1. V dropped 3 bases and J dropped 6; count of bases not matched to a gene: 6. The germline CDR1 and CDR2 sequences are MGHDK and SYGVNS. The CDR3 has 15 residues. CDR3 DNA sequence: TGTGCCAGCAGTGAGGTGACAGGGGGCGACGATACGCAGTATTTT. Amino acids: CASSEVTGGDDTQYF. Variable domain in full (rest from reference TRBV25-1 and TRBJ2-3): EADIYQTPRYLVIGTGKKITLECSQTMGHDKMYWYQQDPGMELHLIHYSYGVNSTEKGDLSSESTVSRIRTEHFPLTLESARPSHTSQYLCASSEVTGGDDTQYFGPGTRLTVL.

This clone was found a few times. The V gene is TRBV7-2, the J gene TRBJ1-2, with 7 bases aligning to TRBD1. The CDR3 has 17 amino acids. V lost 5 bases to trimming and J lost 4 bases; unmatched junction nucleotides: 16. Per the germline V gene, CDR1 is SGHTA and CDR2 is FQGNSA. Here the CDR3 reads CASSKLVQGGGLYGYTF. In DNA form, the CDR3 reads TGTGCCAGCAGCAAATTAGTGCAGGGAGGGGGCCTCTATGGCTACACCTTC.